This T cell receptor (beta chain) is drawn from a study of Tregs in tolerant kidney transplant recipients. Assay used: immunoSEQ multiplex PCR; TCRdb lists only in-frame clones, some missing. The sample has some 71,000 clones, roughly 91% seen once. Thawed PBMCs were FACS-sorted into unstimulated CD4+CD25+CD127- regulatory T cells, CD4+CD25- non-regulatory cells, CD4 and CD8 cells. The clonotype comes from a human donor who received a combined kidney and bone marrow transplant. The source material was CD4+ T cells from blood, sampled before the transplant.

The DNA of the CDR3 is TGTGCCAGCAGCTTCGACAGTGGAGGGTCCTACGAGCAGTACTTC. As protein: CASSFDSGGSYEQYF. The chain has TRBV7-2 and TRBJ2-7; a weak D match, TRBD2 (6 bases). The germline V gene has CDR1 SGHTA and CDR2 FQGNSA. Trimming cost V 3 bases and J 1 base, with 13 bases left between them. There are 15 residues in the CDR3.